Below are 13 T cell receptor beta chains sequenced from a single sample in a study of long-term antiretroviral therapy in people with HIV. Survey-level immunoSEQ v3.0 assays were run. TCRdb's copy holds only in-frame clones and misses some; the assay was immunoSEQ multiplex PCR. The sample consists of over 30,000 clones, approximately 87% of them appearing once. The sample was unsorted PBMCs, taken 1.2 years after starting antiretroviral therapy. These receptors all come from a woman aged 45-65 years with HIV.

This clone was picked up one time. The J gene is TRBJ1-6, the V gene TRBV27; possibly TRBD1 for D (6 bases). Between the trimmed V and J ends, which lost 5 bases and 0 bases, there was a span of 20 bases. CDR3 size: 19 residues. Per germline, CDR1 MNHEY and CDR2 SMNVEV (reference sequence). CDR3 region: CASSPQGDRPSSYNSPLHF. In DNA form, the CDR3 reads TGTGCCAGCAGTCCCCAAGGCGACAGGCCGAGCTCCTATAATTCACCCCTCCACTTT.

V gene TRBV7-9 combines with J gene TRBJ1-5; D gene unclear. V lost 2 bases and J 4 bases, leaving 6 bases between the germline ends. Germline loops: CDR1 SEHNR, CDR2 FQNEAQ (reference sequence). This CDR3 spans 13 amino acids. CDR3 sequence: CASSLRENQPQHF. For the CDR3, the DNA is TGTGCCAGCAGCTTAAGGGAGAATCAGCCCCAGCATTTT.

The chain recombines TRBV5-1 with TRBJ1-3; D is unresolved. V shed 1 base and J shed 4 bases, with 15 bases lying between them. CDR1 is SGHRS and CDR2 is YFSETQ in the germline V gene. This CDR3 has 16 amino acids. The CDR3 sequence: CASSLPGRASGNTIYF. CDR3 bases: TGCGCCAGCAGCTTGCCCGGGCGGGCTAGCGGAAACACCATATATTTT.

The V gene is TRBV6-1, the J gene TRBJ2-1; 11 bases map to TRBD1. This CDR3 has 16 residues. Unmatched junction bases numbered 6, after V lost 4 bases and J lost 4 bases. Germline CDR1 and CDR2: MNHNS and SASEGT. CDR3 residues: CASSAQGQGGYNEQFF. In DNA, the CDR3 is TGTGCCAGCAGTGCACAGGGACAGGGGGGATACAATGAGCAGTTCTTC.

About this clone itself: Mismatch with germline at one junction end may stem from a read error. Other DNA sequences from this sample encode an identical CDR3 as well. This CDR3 reads CASRLAGGSNQPQHF. The CDR3 bases are TGTGCTAGTAGACTTGCGGGGGGGAGCAATCAGCCCCAGCATTTT. This chain links TRBV19 with TRBJ1-5, with D possibly matching TRBD1 (5 bases). Germline V gene lookup returns CDR1 LNHDA and CDR2 SQIVND (reference sequence). The CDR3 covers 15 residues.

The chain combines TRBV6-5 with TRBJ2-5; D is perhaps TRBD1 (6 bases). The CDR3 runs to 14 residues. The V end lost 2 bases, the J end lost 3 bases, and 10 bases lay between the germline ends. The V gene's germline CDR1 is MNHEY and CDR2 SVGAGI. CDR3 residues: CASSYLGQKETQYF. CDR3 bases: TGTGCCAGCAGTTACCTAGGACAGAAAGAGACCCAGTACTTC.

The chain joins TRBV28 to TRBJ1-2; 9 bases line up with TRBD1. V shed 8 bases, J shed 8 bases, and the junction held 6 bases outside the gene matches. The V gene's germline CDR1 is MDHEN and CDR2 SYDVKM. The length of the CDR3 is 12 residues. The CDR3, as DNA: TGTGCCAGCGGTACAGGGGGCCGGGGCTACACCTTC. Translating it yields CASGTGGRGYTF.

The rearrangement links TRBV10-1 to TRBJ2-5, with D perhaps matching TRBD1 (6 bases). Germline-derived CDR1 and CDR2 are WNHNN and SYGVQD (reference sequence). This CDR3 spans 13 amino acids. V gave up 0 bases and J gave up 7 bases, with 9 bases separating them. The chain's CDR3 is CASSESSRGTQYF. The CDR3 DNA follows: TGCGCCAGCAGTGAGTCGAGCAGGGGGACCCAGTACTTC.

The rearrangement joins TRBV18 to TRBJ1-4; no firm D call. V lost 5 bases and J 3 bases, leaving 7 bases between the germline ends. The CDR3 sequence is 13 residues long. From germline, CDR1 is KGHSH and CDR2 LQKENI. The CDR3 nucleotides read TGTGCCAGCTCAACGGCCCCTAATGAAAAACTGTTTTTT. Its translation is CASSTAPNEKLFF.

The rearrangement joins TRBV6-5 to TRBJ1-1; D is uncertain. The CDR3 is 13 residues long. Germline V CDR1 and CDR2: MNHEY, SVGAGI. Trimming removed 6 bases from V and 1 base from J, with 9 bases in between. In nucleotides, the CDR3 is TGTGCCAGCAGGCGGGAAGCGAACACTGAAGCTTTCTTT. Amino acid sequence: CASRREANTEAFF.

The genes are TRBV19 and TRBJ1-1; the match to TRBD1 covers 7 bases. In germline, CDR1 is LNHDA, CDR2 SQIVND (reference sequence). This CDR3 has 14 amino acids. J lost 2 bases, V lost 6 bases, and 6 bases had no gene match. In DNA form, the CDR3 reads TGTGCCAGTAGCCGAGGGGGCTCAAACACTGAAGCTTTCTTT. Translating it yields CASSRGGSNTEAFF.

The chain couples TRBV19 to TRBJ2-1, with TRBD1 as a possible D gene (5 bases). V was pared by 4 bases and J by 5 bases, with 18 bases between. Germline CDR1 is LNHDA and CDR2 is SQIVND (reference sequence). There are 16 residues in the CDR3. In nucleotides, the CDR3 is TGTGCCAGTAGTAACGATCTTCGAGACAGCCACAATGAGCAGTTCTTC. This gives the protein CASSNDLRDSHNEQFF.

The gene calls are TRBV5-6 and TRBJ1-2; perhaps TRBD1 as D (5 bases). Trimming removed 0 bases from V and 3 bases from J, with 18 bases in between. The CDR3 runs to 17 residues. Germline CDR1 reads SGHDT; CDR2 reads YYEEEE. CDR3: CASSLVSRVGGDYGYTF. The CDR3 bases are TGTGCCAGCAGCTTGGTTTCCCGGGTTGGGGGTGACTATGGCTACACCTTC.